This TCR beta chain was identified in a study of blood T cell repertoires in COVID-19. Study information: Sample material is recorded as cDNA or gDNA derived from T cells, B-cell-depleted T cells, or PBMCs.

Profiled with immunoSEQ multiplex PCR; TCRdb holds only in-frame clones, not every one. The sample shows some 200,000 clones, around 89% of them seen only once. There are 13 residues in the CDR3. V trimming: 2 bases; J trimming: 7 bases; junction bases outside the gene matches: 6. Germline assignment: CDR1 SGHRS and CDR2 YFSETQ. This clonotype originated in a man between 65 and 85 years old with acute or convalescent COVID-19. This chain connects TRBV5-1 to TRBJ2-7, with TRBD1 matching 7 bases. Sample: peripheral blood. The CDR3 sequence: CASSFQGVGEQYF. In DNA, the CDR3 is TGCGCCAGCAGCTTCCAGGGGGTAGGGGAGCAGTACTTC. Full variable domain (outside the CDR3, taken from reference TRBV5-1 and TRBJ2-7): KAGVTQTPRYLIKTRGQQVTLSCSPISGHRSVSWYQQTPGQGLQFLFEYFSETQRNKGNFPGRFSGRQFSNSRSEMNVSTLELGDSALYLCASSFQGVGEQYFGPGTRLTVT.